This T cell receptor (beta chain) was identified in a study of shared clonotypes between healthy human individuals. Study overall: Sampling drew on donors who were two women and a few men aged 18 to 49.

CD45RO negativity and positive selection for CCR7 defined naive CD8 cells, a population that excluded terminally differentiated effector memory CD45RA+ cells. Nashville, Tennessee was home to all donors, who were Caucasian adults. Study conclusions and caveats: The study sampled only blood, and tissue repertoires likely differ.

As for this clone: Its cognate antigen is unknown.

The sorted-subset replicate PCRs were given 150 to 250 ng DNA, which is tens of thousands of T cell genomes. The repertoire was sequenced with immunoSEQ multiplex PCR; TCRdb's copy has only in-frame clones and lacks some. The sample has some 600,000 clones; 96% are singletons. V gave up 1 base and J gave up 3 bases; unmatched junction bases: 7. CDR3 length equals 17 residues. Germline CDR1 is PRHDT and CDR2 is FYEKMQ (reference sequence). This receptor was obtained from a young woman in good health. Input material: naive CD8+ T cells sorted from blood. The V gene is TRBV13, the J gene TRBJ2-4, with TRBD2 matching 9 bases. Here the CDR3 DNA reads TGTGCCAGCAGCTTAGTCCCCGCGGGAGGGCGCAAAAACATTCAGTACTTC. Residues: CASSLVPAGGRKNIQYF.